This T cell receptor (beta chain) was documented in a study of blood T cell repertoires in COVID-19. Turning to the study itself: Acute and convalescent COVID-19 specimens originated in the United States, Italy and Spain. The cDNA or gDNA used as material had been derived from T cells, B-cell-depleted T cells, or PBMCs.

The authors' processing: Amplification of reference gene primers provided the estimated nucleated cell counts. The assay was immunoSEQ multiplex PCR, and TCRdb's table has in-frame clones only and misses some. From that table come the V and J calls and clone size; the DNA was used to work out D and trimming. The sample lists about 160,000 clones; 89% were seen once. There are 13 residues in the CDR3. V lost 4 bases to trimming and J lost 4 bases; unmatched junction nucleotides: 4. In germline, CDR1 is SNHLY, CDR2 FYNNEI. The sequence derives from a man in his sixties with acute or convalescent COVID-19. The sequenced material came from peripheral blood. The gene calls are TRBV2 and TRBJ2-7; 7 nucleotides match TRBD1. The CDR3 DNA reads TGTGCCAGCAGTGTGAGGGGGCGGTACGAGCAGTACTTC. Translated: CASSVRGRYEQYF. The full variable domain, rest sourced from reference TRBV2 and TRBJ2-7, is EPEVTQTPSHQVTQMGQEVILRCVPISNHLYFYWYRQILGQKVEFLVSFYNNEISEKSEIFDDQFSVERPDGSNFTLKIRSTKLEDSAMYFCASSVRGRYEQYFGPGTRLTVT.